This TCR beta chain is drawn from a study of blood T cell repertoires in COVID-19. Losses at the gene ends were 5 bases for V and 3 bases for J; bases not matched to a gene: 5. CDR1 is MNHEY, CDR2 SMNVEV, per germline (reference sequence). CDR3 size: 15 residues. Clones were sequenced by immunoSEQ multiplex PCR, and TCRdb holds only the in-frame ones, with some missing. Among roughly 140,000 clones listed, around 84% were seen once. Either two negative PCRs, clearance, or symptom resolution qualified Cohort 3 donors as recovered. This clonotype originated in a middle-aged man who had recovered from COVID-19. Sequenced sample: PBMCs or T cells enriched from blood (not recorded which). The gene calls are TRBV27 and TRBJ2-3; TRBD1 matches at 10 bases. The CDR3 here is CASSLGTGETDTQYF. Written as DNA, the CDR3 is TGTGCCAGCAGTCTGGGGACAGGGGAAACAGATACGCAGTATTTT.